This T cell receptor (beta chain) was retrieved from a study of blood T cell repertoires in COVID-19. How the authors handled the data: The authors estimated nucleated cell counts from reference gene primer amplification. Generated by immunoSEQ multiplex PCR, the TCRdb table keeps only in-frame clones and is missing some. The V and J calls and clone size come from that table; D and trimming were worked out from the DNA. The table has about 160,000 clones, about 86% seen once; the top ten hold 3.6%. Participant ages covered about 18 to 89 years across 20 to 30 US areas. Germline assignment: CDR1 LGHDT and CDR2 YNNKEL (reference sequence). With 0 bases clipped from V and 5 bases from J, the junction kept 4 bases outside the gene matches. There are 15 residues in the CDR3.

Sequencing was carried out using PBMCs or T cells enriched from blood (not recorded which). The receptor comes from a woman aged 45-60 years in a cohort exposed to, infected with or recovered from COVID-19 (not recorded which). The J gene is TRBJ2-5, the V gene TRBV3-1 (or the pseudogene TRBV3-2); the match to TRBD1 covers 9 bases. The chain's CDR3 is CASSQDPDRGETQYF. In nucleotides, the CDR3 is TGTGCCAGCAGCCAAGATCCGGACAGGGGTGAGACCCAGTACTTC.